The 9 T cell receptor beta chains below were found in one sample sequenced in a study of blood T cell repertoires in COVID-19. Libraries were prepared by immunoSEQ multiplex PCR; TCRdb keeps only in-frame clonotypes and omits some of them. The sample consists of approximately 200,000 clones, approximately 81% of them appearing once. Sequencing was carried out using peripheral blood. These receptors were obtained from a woman aged 80 or over with acute or convalescent COVID-19.

The chain joins TRBV6-6 to TRBJ2-3; 9 nucleotides align to TRBD2. The CDR3 contains 13 residues. Germline loops: CDR1 MNHNY, CDR2 SVGAGI (reference sequence). V dropped 7 bases and J dropped 5; count of bases not matched to a gene: 4. CDR3 loop: CASTPSGEDTQYF. The DNA for the CDR3 is TGTGCCAGCACCCCTAGCGGGGAAGATACGCAGTATTTT.

The rearrangement uses TRBV29-1 and TRBJ1-2; the D gene is possibly TRBD1 (5 bases). The CDR3 loop spans 13 amino acids. In germline, CDR1 is SQVTM, CDR2 ANQGSEA. V lost 3 bases, J lost 6 bases, and 14 bases lay in between. This chain's CDR3 is CSVDWQGFDGYTF. In DNA, the CDR3 is TGCAGCGTTGACTGGCAGGGTTTCGATGGCTACACCTTC.

The chain joins TRBV5-6 to TRBJ1-2; 7 nucleotides match TRBD1. V shed 4 bases and J 0 bases; nucleotides not matched to a gene: 9. CDR1 is SGHDT, CDR2 YYEEEE, per germline. The CDR3 runs 16 residues. The CDR3 bases are TGTGCCAGCAGCCCTAGACAGGGTGCGACTAACTATGGCTACACCTTC. It yields the protein CASSPRQGATNYGYTF.

The chain joins TRBV4-1 to TRBJ2-7, with D hard to call. The CDR3 sequence is 15 residues long. Germline-derived CDR1 and CDR2 are MGHRA and YSYEKL. Trimming shortened V by 0 bases and J by 9 bases, and 18 bases separated the two germline ends. CDR3 loop: CASSQDARIFGLQYF. The CDR3 nucleotides are TGCGCCAGCAGCCAAGATGCCAGGATCTTCGGTTTGCAGTACTTC.

The table lists this clone with many counts. J is TRBJ2-5 and V is TRBV5-5; 8 bases are shared with TRBD2. The CDR3 loop spans 16 amino acids. The V and J ends lost 1 base and 3 bases, in that order; junction bases with no gene match: 8. Looked up from germline, CDR1 is SGHKS and CDR2 is YYEKEE (reference sequence). CDR3 nucleotides: TGTGCCAGCAGCTTGTCTAGTCGCGGGGGGAAAGAGACCCAGTACTTC. It yields the protein CASSLSSRGGKETQYF.

The J gene is TRBJ2-7, the V gene TRBV11-2; a weak D match, TRBD2 (6 bases). V dropped 0 bases and J dropped 2 bases, with 14 bases sitting between them. CDR1 and CDR2 from the germline V gene are SGHAT and FQNNGV. The CDR3 sequence is 16 residues long. For the CDR3, the DNA is TGTGCCAGCAGCTTAGAATTGCGGGACCCACCCTACGAGCAGTACTTC. Encoded protein: CASSLELRDPPYEQYF.

The rearrangement joins TRBV19 to TRBJ1-2; the D is unclear. This CDR3 has 13 residues. From germline, CDR1 is LNHDA and CDR2 SQIVND (reference sequence). V gave up 9 bases and J gave up 5 bases, with 16 bases separating them. This chain's CDR3 is CASLEGAGYGYTF. The CDR3 region has the DNA TGTGCCAGCCTGGAGGGCGCTGGGTATGGCTACACCTTC.

This chain uses TRBV5-1 with TRBJ1-3; the D is unclear. The CDR3 runs to 16 residues. V gave up 3 bases and J gave up 0 bases, with 13 bases separating them. Germline CDR1 is SGHRS and CDR2 is YFSETQ. The CDR3 region has the DNA TGCGCCAGCAGCTCCGGTCCCCTAGACTCTGGAAACACCATATATTTT. It specifies CASSSGPLDSGNTIYF. Together with reference TRBV5-1 and TRBJ1-3, the CDR3 gives the full variable domain: KAGVTQTPRYLIKTRGQQVTLSCSPISGHRSVSWYQQTPGQGLQFLFEYFSETQRNKGNFPGRFSGRQFSNSRSEMNVSTLELGDSALYLCASSSGPLDSGNTIYFGEGSWLTVV.

This clone occurred many times. The chain combines TRBV27 with TRBJ2-1; perhaps TRBD1 as D (5 bases). Germline V lookup: CDR1 MNHEY, CDR2 SMNVEV (reference sequence). The ends were cut back, 3 bases at V and 9 bases at J, with 15 bases in the middle. The CDR3 totals 14 residues. The CDR3 region is CASSFSLGQREQFF. For the CDR3, the DNA is TGTGCCAGCAGTTTTAGTTTGGGGCAGCGTGAGCAGTTCTTC.